Following are 15 T cell receptor beta chains from one sample sequenced in a study of PD-L1 blockade in urothelial cancer. Assay used: immunoSEQ multiplex PCR; TCRdb lists only in-frame clones, some missing. This sample has over 75,000 clones, with about 90% found just once. Time point meaning: pretreatment peripheral blood. The input for sequencing was PBMCs, taken around atezolizumab (anti-PD-L1) treatment. The receptors originated from a woman of 80 years or more with urothelial cancer.

This chain links TRBV28 with TRBJ1-5, with 7 nucleotides matching TRBD1. The CDR3 is 16 residues long. From germline, CDR1 is MDHEN and CDR2 SYDVKM. V shed 2 bases, J shed 4 bases, and the junction held 8 bases outside the gene matches. The CDR3 DNA reads as TGTGCCAGCAGTTTACCGGGACAGCCGAAAAATCAGCCCCAGCATTTT. It yields the protein CASSLPGQPKNQPQHF.

This clone was seen a handful of times. In DNA form, the CDR3 reads TGTGCCAGCAGCCCTCCGGACAGGACCTACAATGAGCAGTTCTTC. Its translation: CASSPPDRTYNEQFF. The rearrangement links TRBV5-4 to TRBJ2-1, with 7 positions matching TRBD1. The CDR3 is made up of 15 amino acids. The V segment lost 4 bases and the J segment 2 bases; nucleotides outside the gene matches: 6. The germline V gene encodes CDR1 SGHNT and CDR2 YYREEE (reference sequence).

This chain joins TRBV6-4 and TRBJ1-1; weak D call: TRBD1 (5 bases). The V gene's germline CDR1 is MRHNA and CDR2 SNTAGT. V was cut by 2 bases and J by 5 bases, with 9 bases left in between. This CDR3 has 13 amino acids. This CDR3 is CASSDQGGTEAFF. As DNA, the CDR3 is TGTGCCAGCAGTGACCAGGGAGGGACTGAAGCTTTCTTT.

The V and J genes are TRBV7-8 and TRBJ2-7; D is perhaps TRBD2 (5 bases). The CDR3 sequence is 13 residues long. The V gene lost 3 bases and the J gene lost 2 bases, with 8 bases spanning the gap. Per germline, CDR1 SGHVS and CDR2 FQNEAQ. The CDR3 loop is CASSLSGTYEQYF. As DNA, the CDR3 is TGTGCCAGCAGCTTGTCGGGAACCTACGAGCAGTACTTC.

This chain uses TRBV5-1 with TRBJ2-5; D is undetermined. CDR1 and CDR2 from the germline V gene are SGHRS and YFSETQ. Trimming took 4 bases from V and 1 from J, leaving 8 bases between them. CDR3 length equals 13 residues. CDR3 DNA: TGCGCCAGCAGCATCCTGAGCCAAGAGACCCAGTACTTC. Translating it yields CASSILSQETQYF.

The count of this clone is one. V is TRBV6-6 and J is TRBJ2-1, with 7 bases matching TRBD1. The germline V gene has CDR1 MNHNY and CDR2 SVGAGI (reference sequence). V shed 5 bases and J 8 bases; nucleotides not matched to a gene: 9. The CDR3 runs to 14 residues. This CDR3 is CASSAQRQGYEQFF. CDR3 nucleotides: TGTGCCAGCAGTGCCCAACGACAGGGATATGAGCAGTTCTTC.

The chain couples TRBV30 to TRBJ1-2; 7 nucleotides line up with TRBD1. Germline-derived CDR1 and CDR2 are GTSNPN and SVGIG (reference sequence). CDR3 length: 12 amino acids. The V segment lost 8 bases and the J segment 7 bases; nucleotides outside the gene matches: 10. The CDR3 coding sequence is TGTGCCGGCAGTTCAGGGGGGCCTGGCTACACCTTC. Its translation: CAGSSGGPGYTF.

The gene calls are TRBV5-6 and TRBJ2-2; the D is unclear. CDR1 and CDR2 from the germline V gene are SGHDT and YYEEEE. This CDR3 spans 13 amino acids. V was cut by 2 bases and J by 6 bases, with 8 bases left in between. The CDR3 coding sequence is TGTGCCAGCAGCTTAAGCGCGCCCGGGGAGCTGTTTTTT. This encodes CASSLSAPGELFF.

This chain connects TRBV7-3 to TRBJ1-1; D possibly corresponds to TRBD1 (5 bases). Germline CDR1 SGHTA, CDR2 FQGTGA. Between the trimmed V and J ends, which lost 5 bases and 4 bases, there was a span of 11 bases. CDR3 length: 13 residues. CDR3 DNA: TGTGCCAGCAGCCCCGGGGGTGGCACTGAAGCTTTCTTT. The encoded protein is CASSPGGGTEAFF.

This sequence joins TRBV4-2 and TRBJ2-2, with 7 bases fitting TRBD2. Losses at the gene ends were 2 bases for V and 0 bases for J; bases not matched to a gene: 6. CDR1 and CDR2 (germline): LGHNA, YNFKEQ. This CDR3 has 17 residues. Here the CDR3 DNA reads TGTGCCAGCAGCCAAATGCCGGCGGGAGCGAACACCGGGGAGCTGTTTTTT. This encodes CASSQMPAGANTGELFF.

V is TRBV5-1 and J is TRBJ1-3; unclear D gene. The CDR3 runs to 15 residues. Between the trimmed V and J ends, which lost 0 bases and 0 bases, there was a span of 7 bases. CDR1 and CDR2 (germline): SGHRS, YFSETQ. The CDR3: CASSLGGVSGNTIYF. The CDR3 bases are TGCGCCAGCAGCTTGGGTGGAGTCTCTGGAAACACCATATATTTT.

The rearrangement joins TRBV5-4 to TRBJ2-5; 10 bases fit TRBD2. J gave up 5 bases and V 3 bases, and 7 bases lay outside the gene matches. CDR1 is SGHNT and CDR2 is YYREEE in the germline V gene (reference sequence). The CDR3 is made up of 15 amino acids. CDR3 nucleotides: TGTGCCAGCAGCTGGACTAGCGGAGAACCGGAGACCCAGTACTTC. Its translation is CASSWTSGEPETQYF. Supplemented by reference TRBV5-4 and TRBJ2-5, the full variable domain reads ETGVTQSPTHLIKTRGQQVTLRCSSQSGHNTVSWYQQALGQGPQFIFQYYREEENGRGNFPPRFSGLQFPNYSSELNVNALELDDSALYLCASSWTSGEPETQYFGPGTRLLVL.

The chain couples TRBV27 to TRBJ2-3; D is perhaps TRBD2 (6 bases). V gave up 5 bases and J gave up 6 bases, with 12 bases separating them. Per germline, CDR1 MNHEY and CDR2 SMNVEV (reference sequence). This CDR3 comprises 13 residues. CDR3 bases: TGTGCCAGCAGTCGTCTAGCGAGGGATACGCAGTATTTT. The encoded protein is CASSRLARDTQYF.

The chain couples TRBV6-4 to TRBJ2-1, with 14 bases matching TRBD2. From germline, CDR1 is MRHNA and CDR2 SNTAGT. V gave up 3 bases and J gave up 8 bases; unmatched junction bases: 6. The CDR3 has 16 amino acids. CDR3 sequence (DNA): TGTGCCAGCAGTGAGGGACTAGCGGGGGCCGGGTATGAGCAGTTCTTC. Its translation: CASSEGLAGAGYEQFF.

This clone was seen once. An end of the junction differs from the germline gene, which may be a read error. The chain has TRBV11-3 and TRBJ2-1; D may be TRBD2 (5 bases). Germline V CDR1 and CDR2: SGHNT, YENEEA. The CDR3 totals 13 residues. Written as DNA, the CDR3 is TGTGCCAGCAGTTTAGTCCGGGGCAATGAGCAGTTCTTC. Its protein is CASSLVRGNEQFF.